The clone carrying this T cell receptor beta chain turned up a few times. The target antigen is unknown. Clones were sequenced by immunoSEQ multiplex PCR, and TCRdb holds only the in-frame ones, with some missing. Among around 2.1 million clones listed, about 92% were seen once. V was clipped by 5 bases and J by 8 bases, with 18 bases between them. This CDR3 comprises 14 residues. Germline CDR1 reads SEHNR; CDR2 reads FQNEAQ (reference sequence). The sample comes from a study of shared clonotypes between healthy human individuals. Study findings and constraints: Exclusively blood specimens were collected; tissue repertoires likely differ. As a rule, naive subsets had a larger estimated richness than memory subsets.

Naivety among CD8 cells was defined by CD45RO negativity and positive CCR7 selection, thereby excluding terminally differentiated effector memory CD45RA+ cells. The healthy adult donors were HIV-negative and reported no recent acute infections or vaccinations. This sequence joins TRBV7-9 and TRBJ1-2; D is uncertain. Sequenced material: naive CD8+ T cells from PBMCs. The TCR sequence derives from a young man in good health. Some clones in this sample may be carry-over from other donors' samples. The CDR3 loop is CASSLGEGPWGYTF. The CDR3 bases are TGTGCCAGCAGCCTCGGGGAAGGGCCATGGGGCTACACCTTC.